The 14 T cell receptor beta chains reported below all come from one sample, sequenced in a study of cytomegalovirus exposure and HLA in healthy donors. PCR amplification relied on 60 Vbeta primers (plus 13 Jbeta primers). Here immunoSEQ multiplex PCR was the method, and the copy in TCRdb shows in-frame clones only, minus some. This sample carries about 190,000 clones, more than 65% of them seen once, and the ten largest clones take approximately 2.8%. Specimen: PBMCs. Receptor source: a woman aged 25 to 39 in good health and CMV-seropositive.

The rearrangement links TRBV4-1 to TRBJ2-7, with D possibly matching TRBD1 (6 bases). Trimming left V 3 bases short and J 3 bases short, with 9 bases between. Per the germline V gene, CDR1 is MGHRA and CDR2 is YSYEKL. CDR3 length equals 13 residues. The CDR3 spells CASSHQGFYEQYF. The CDR3, as DNA: TGCGCCAGCAGCCATCAGGGGTTCTACGAGCAGTACTTC.

The rearrangement uses TRBV5-8 and TRBJ2-1; TRBD2 might be the D (6 bases). Germline V CDR1 and CDR2: SGHTS, YDEGEE. V lost 4 bases to trimming and J lost 6 bases, with 11 bases between them. This CDR3 contains 13 residues. CDR3 sequence reads: CASSPGLFNEQFF. The CDR3 coding sequence is TGTGCCAGCAGCCCGGGACTTTTCAATGAGCAGTTCTTC.

The rearrangement joins TRBV6-1 to TRBJ2-1; TRBD1 agrees at 10 bases. J was trimmed by 7 bases and V by 4 bases; bases with no gene match: 1. This CDR3 spans 13 amino acids. In germline, CDR1 is MNHNS, CDR2 SASEGT. DNA for the CDR3: TGTGCCAGCAGTGGGGGACAGGGGAATGAGCAGTTCTTC. Its protein product is CASSGGQGNEQFF.

The V call is TRBV4-1, the J call TRBJ1-1; D gene uncertain. Trimming shortened V by 2 bases and J by 3 bases, and 10 bases separated the two germline ends. The CDR3 is 14 amino acids. From germline, CDR1 is MGHRA and CDR2 YSYEKL. The CDR3 sequence: CASSQRRLDTEAFF. CDR3 coding DNA: TGCGCCAGCAGCCAAAGACGGCTAGACACTGAAGCTTTCTTT.

The chain links TRBV9 to TRBJ2-7, with D maybe TRBD2 (6 bases). Between the trimmed V and J ends, which lost 0 bases and 2 bases, there was a span of 12 bases. Germline CDR1 reads SGDLS; CDR2 reads YYNGEE. The CDR3 has 15 residues. CDR3 bases: TGTGCCAGCAGCGTAGGGGGAGGCCTTACCTACGAGCAGTACTTC. Translating it yields CASSVGGGLTYEQYF.

The chain joins TRBV7-2 to TRBJ1-2, with TRBD1 identical over 8 bases. The CDR3 runs 15 residues. J was trimmed by 4 bases and V by 4 bases; bases with no gene match: 8. Germline V CDR1 and CDR2: SGHTA, FQGNSA. The CDR3 nucleotides read TGTGCCAGCAGCTCCGACAGGGGCCATCTCTATGGCTACACCTTC. Protein sequence: CASSSDRGHLYGYTF.

The V and J genes are TRBV5-1 and TRBJ2-3, with 11 nucleotides matching TRBD2. Germline V CDR1 and CDR2: SGHRS, YFSETQ. This CDR3 spans 17 amino acids. V lost 0 bases and J lost 1; bases outside the gene matches: 4. The CDR3 DNA reads TGCGCCAGCAGCTTGGGACTAGCGGGGCACCGCACAGATACGCAGTATTTT. Protein product: CASSLGLAGHRTDTQYF.

The chain joins TRBV15 to TRBJ1-4, with D possibly matching TRBD1 (5 bases). CDR1 and CDR2 (germline): LNHNV, YYDKDF (reference sequence). V gave up 0 bases and J gave up 7 bases, with 9 bases separating them. The CDR3 has 14 residues. CDR3 residues: CATSRDLQGEKLFF. The CDR3 DNA reads as TGTGCCACCAGCAGAGATCTGCAGGGTGAAAAACTGTTTTTT.

CDR3 sequence reads: CASSYTLANEQFF. CDR3 DNA sequence: TGTGCCAGCAGTTACACCCTAGCGAATGAGCAGTTCTTC. This rearrangement joins TRBV6-6 to TRBJ2-1, with a tentative D call TRBD2 (6 bases). The CDR3 extends over 13 amino acids. From germline, CDR1 is MNHNY and CDR2 SVGAGI (reference sequence). Deletions cut 2 bases from V and 7 bases from J, with 9 bases between.

This chain links TRBV7-2 with TRBJ2-5; no reliable D call. The CDR3 is made up of 14 amino acids. Looked up from germline, CDR1 is SGHTA and CDR2 is FQGNSA. V was trimmed by 0 bases and J by 7 bases, leaving 12 bases between them. CDR3 region: CASSLAAPSGTQYF. The CDR3 region has the DNA TGTGCCAGCAGCTTAGCGGCGCCATCGGGGACCCAGTACTTC.

The gene calls are TRBV2 and TRBJ1-2, with D possibly matching TRBD1 (5 bases). With 4 bases removed from V and 8 bases from J, the gap between germline ends came to 20 bases. Looked up from germline, CDR1 is SNHLY and CDR2 is FYNNEI. The CDR3 covers 15 residues. DNA for the CDR3: TGTGCCAGCAGTGGGACGGGGGAGGGTGTAGAAGGCTACACCTTC. It translates to CASSGTGEGVEGYTF.

The J gene is TRBJ2-7, the V gene TRBV28; D not certain. The V gene lost 5 bases and the J gene lost 3 bases, with 11 bases spanning the gap. The CDR3 has 13 residues. Germline loops: CDR1 MDHEN, CDR2 SYDVKM. CDR3 residues: CASSGHSRYEQYF. Written as DNA, the CDR3 is TGTGCCAGCAGTGGTCATTCGCGCTACGAGCAGTACTTC. The whole variable domain, remainder taken from reference TRBV28 and TRBJ2-7, is DVKVTQSSRYLVKRTGEKVFLECVQDMDHENMFWYRQDPGLGLRLIYFSYDVKMKEKGDIPEGYSVSREKKERFSLILESASTNQTSMYLCASSGHSRYEQYFGPGTRLTVT.

The chain's CDR3 is CASSYSSTANEQFF. For the CDR3, the DNA is TGTGCCAGCAGTTACTCGAGTACAGCCAATGAGCAGTTCTTC. V usage is TRBV6-6 and J usage is TRBJ2-1; no firm D call. V gave up 0 bases and J gave up 6 bases, with 9 bases separating them. Germline CDR1 reads MNHNY; CDR2 reads SVGAGI (reference sequence). The CDR3 loop spans 14 amino acids.

V is TRBV28 and J is TRBJ2-7; 7 bases line up with TRBD1. The trim removed 7 bases at V and 5 bases at J, leaving 8 bases unmatched. Germline CDR1 and CDR2: MDHEN and SYDVKM. This CDR3 comprises 13 residues. The CDR3 sequence is CASNPGGSNEQYF. CDR3 nucleotide sequence: TGTGCCAGCAACCCAGGGGGTTCCAACGAGCAGTACTTC.